This T cell receptor beta chain derives from a study of T cell repertoires in cytomegalovirus infection. The wider study: CMV infection and matching HLA type were both indicated by public TCR beta signatures. Regarding the study as a whole: The response measured ex vivo was dominated by TCR beta clonotypes (HLA-C-restricted and CMV-specific).

This clonotype showed up just a few times. Antigen unknown. MiXCR was run by TCRdb on the reads, yielding one entry per CDR3 protein. The sample has fewer than 1,000,000 distinct CDR3 sequences, 25% to 40% seen once; the top ten hold roughly 13%. With 3 bases clipped from V and 0 bases from J, the junction kept 8 bases outside the gene matches. The CDR3 runs 18 residues. Germline CDR1 and CDR2: MDHEN and SYDVKM. The chain links TRBV28 to TRBJ2-1, with 10 bases aligning to TRBD2. This clonotype originated in a human donor in good health (CMV status not recorded). Some clones in this sample may be carry-over from other donors' samples. The sample in question was cultured CD8+ T cells from PBMCs, obtained from culture after CMV antigen stimulation. CDR3 nucleotide sequence: TGTGCCAGCAGTTTTCCCTTTAGCGGGGGGTCCTCCTACAATGAGCAGTTCTTC. Residues: CASSFPFSGGSSYNEQFF.